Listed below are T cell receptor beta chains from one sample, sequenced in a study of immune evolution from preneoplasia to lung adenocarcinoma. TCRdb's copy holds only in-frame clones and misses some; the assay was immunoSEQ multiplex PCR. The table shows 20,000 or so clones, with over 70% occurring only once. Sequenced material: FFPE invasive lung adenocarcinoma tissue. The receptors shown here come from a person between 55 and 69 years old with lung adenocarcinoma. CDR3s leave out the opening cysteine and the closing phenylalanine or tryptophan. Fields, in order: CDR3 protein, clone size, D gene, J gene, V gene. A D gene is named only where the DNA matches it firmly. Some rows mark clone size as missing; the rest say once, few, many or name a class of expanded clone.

ASTRGGITGELF | . | TRBD2 | TRBJ2-2 | TRBV28
ASSLRGDPGELF | . | . | TRBJ2-2 | TRBV27
ASSQRQASTNEKLF | . | . | TRBJ1-4 | TRBV4-1
ASSSLRQGSNQPQH | once | TRBD1 | TRBJ1-5 | TRBV28
ASSYGGNYGYT | . | . | TRBJ1-2 | TRBV6-1
ASSLRSGRPGEQY | . | TRBD2 | TRBJ2-7 | TRBV11-1
ASSPIMGNEQF | few | . | TRBJ2-1 | TRBV4-2
ASSVDPGGVTDTQY | . | TRBD1 | TRBJ2-3 | TRBV9
ASSKFGGRLQETQY | . | TRBD2 | TRBJ2-5 | TRBV19
ASSPGGHIATNEKLF | . | TRBD1 | TRBJ1-4 | TRBV28
ASSLDRVAYEQY | few | TRBD1 | TRBJ2-7 | TRBV5-1
ASSQGGETPGGTEAF | . | . | TRBJ1-1 | TRBV4-1
ASSDADTLNEQY | . | . | TRBJ2-7 | TRBV10-1
ASSLEWTSGAVL | . | TRBD2 | TRBJ2-1 | TRBV7-2
ASSLEPVGGAWTGELF | . | . | TRBJ2-2 | TRBV5-1
SGRQGINEKLF | . | TRBD1 | TRBJ1-4 | TRBV29-1
ASSPQVGFLSYEQY | . | . | TRBJ2-7 | TRBV18
ASSILPGDYNEQF | . | . | TRBJ2-1 | TRBV5-1
ASSETSGNNEQF | . | TRBD2 | TRBJ2-1 | TRBV11-2
ASSFGTLAKNTQY | . | . | TRBJ2-3 | TRBV6-6
ASSSWSSGKGNGELF | few | TRBD2 | TRBJ2-2 | TRBV7-9
ASSDPERGGELF | medium-sized | . | TRBJ2-2 | TRBV10-2
ASSLRAGEGTQY | . | . | TRBJ2-5 | TRBV5-6
ASSLKPFGATRSYEQY | . | . | TRBJ2-7 | TRBV7-2
ASTSAAGTANTGELF | . | TRBD1 | TRBJ2-2 | TRBV19
ASSSTPGNEQF | . | . | TRBJ2-1 | TRBV6-4
ASSVGTLETQY | . | . | TRBJ2-5 | TRBV7-2
SVKGSEREGRQETQY | once | TRBD2 | TRBJ2-5 | TRBV29-1